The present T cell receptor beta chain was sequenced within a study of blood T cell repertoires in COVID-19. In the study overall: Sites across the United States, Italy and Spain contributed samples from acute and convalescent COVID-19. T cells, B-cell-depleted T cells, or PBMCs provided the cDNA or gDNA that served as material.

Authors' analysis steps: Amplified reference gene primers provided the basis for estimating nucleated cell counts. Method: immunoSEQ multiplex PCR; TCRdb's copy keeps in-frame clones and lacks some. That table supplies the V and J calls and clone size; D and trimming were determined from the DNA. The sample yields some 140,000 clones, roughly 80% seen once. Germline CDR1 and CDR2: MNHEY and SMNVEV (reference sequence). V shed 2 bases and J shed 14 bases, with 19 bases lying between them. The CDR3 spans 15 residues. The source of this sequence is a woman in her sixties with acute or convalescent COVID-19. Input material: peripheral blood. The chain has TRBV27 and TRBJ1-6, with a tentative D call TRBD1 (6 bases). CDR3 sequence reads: CASSLGGANTLSLHF. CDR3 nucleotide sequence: TGTGCCAGCAGTTTAGGGGGGGCCAATACCCTCTCCCTCCACTTT.